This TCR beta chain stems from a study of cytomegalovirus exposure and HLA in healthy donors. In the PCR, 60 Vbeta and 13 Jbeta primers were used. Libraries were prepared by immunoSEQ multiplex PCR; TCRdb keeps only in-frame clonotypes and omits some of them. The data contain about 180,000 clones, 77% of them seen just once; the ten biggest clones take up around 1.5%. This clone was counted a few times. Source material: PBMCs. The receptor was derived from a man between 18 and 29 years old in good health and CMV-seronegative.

CDR3: CASSHRRVRTGELFF. The CDR3, as DNA: TGTGCCAGCAGCCACCGTCGGGTCCGGACCGGGGAGCTGTTTTTT. The chain employs TRBV5-6 and TRBJ2-2; D not resolved. The CDR3 totals 15 residues. Germline CDR1 SGHDT, CDR2 YYEEEE. Trimming cost V 4 bases and J 5 bases, with 15 bases left between them.